These 32 T cell receptor beta chains originate from one sample sequenced in a study of blood T cell repertoires in COVID-19. Some clones are missing from TCRdb's copy, which holds only in-frame ones; the method was immunoSEQ multiplex PCR. Of more than 200,000 clones in the sample, around 83% were seen once. Sequenced sample: peripheral blood. The receptors originated from a woman aged 45-59 years with acute or convalescent COVID-19.

This chain uses TRBV18 with TRBJ2-3; 11 bases line up with TRBD2. From germline, CDR1 is KGHSH and CDR2 LQKENI. This CDR3 has 17 residues. V lost 0 bases and J lost 3; bases outside the gene matches: 5. The CDR3 spells CASSPPTSGTMTDTQYF. The CDR3 DNA reads as TGTGCCAGCTCACCACCGACTAGCGGGACTATGACAGATACGCAGTATTTT.

V is TRBV7-9 and J is TRBJ2-2, with 7 positions matching TRBD1. The CDR3 is 17 amino acids. V shed 4 bases, J shed 1 base, and the junction held 9 bases outside the gene matches. Germline CDR1 is SEHNR and CDR2 is FQNEAQ (reference sequence). This chain's CDR3 is CASSSKLGTENTGELFF. The CDR3 region has the DNA TGTGCCAGCAGCTCTAAGCTAGGGACAGAGAACACCGGGGAGCTGTTTTTT.

On this clone itself: At one end the junction does not follow the germline gene, possibly because of a read error. The V and J genes are TRBV7-7 and TRBJ2-2; TRBD2 aligns across 12 bases. The CDR3 is 17 residues long. The germline CDR1 and CDR2 sequences are SSHAT and FNYEAQ (reference sequence). Here the CDR3 reads CASSRLAGGGVTGELFF. The CDR3 DNA reads TGTGCTAGCAGCCGTCTAGCGGGAGGGGGAGTCACCGGGGAGCTGTTTTTT.

V and J are TRBV19 and TRBJ2-3; 7 nucleotides line up with TRBD2. V shed 4 bases and J 6 bases; nucleotides not matched to a gene: 10. Germline values: CDR1 LNHDA, CDR2 SQIVND (reference sequence). This CDR3 is built from 15 residues. The CDR3 reads CASSSRGVSADTQYF. The CDR3 DNA reads as TGTGCCAGTAGTAGTCGGGGGGTGTCTGCTGATACGCAGTATTTT.

This chain connects TRBV2 to TRBJ1-5, with TRBD1 matching 11 bases. With 6 bases clipped from V and 7 bases from J, the junction kept 5 bases outside the gene matches. This CDR3 is built from 14 residues. Germline CDR1 is SNHLY and CDR2 is FYNNEI. Written as DNA, the CDR3 is TGTGCCAGCAGCTCCGGGACAGGGGGACAGCCCCAGCATTTT. It codes for CASSSGTGGQPQHF.

The chain recombines TRBV24-1 with TRBJ2-1; TRBD2 matches at 7 bases. The length of the CDR3 is 15 residues. The germline V gene encodes CDR1 KGHDR and CDR2 SFDVKD. V gave up 7 bases and J gave up 5 bases; unmatched junction bases: 10. CDR3 coding DNA: TGTGCCACCAGGGAAAGCGGGACGAATAACAATGAGCAGTTCTTC. It specifies CATRESGTNNNEQFF.

The chain recombines TRBV6-2 or TRBV6-3 with TRBJ2-3; the match to TRBD2 covers 7 bases. Germline loops: CDR1 MNHEY, CDR2 SVGEGT. The CDR3 is made up of 16 amino acids. J was trimmed by 4 bases and V by 6 bases; bases with no gene match: 13. The chain's CDR3 is CASSPRGGSFADTQYF. The CDR3 nucleotides are TGTGCCAGCAGCCCCCGGGGCGGGAGTTTCGCAGATACGCAGTATTTT.

V is TRBV7-9 and J is TRBJ2-1; weak D call: TRBD2 (5 bases). Looked up from germline, CDR1 is SEHNR and CDR2 is FQNEAQ (reference sequence). The V end lost 2 bases, the J end lost 8 bases, and 19 bases lay between the germline ends. This CDR3 spans 16 amino acids. In DNA, the CDR3 is TGTGCCAGCAGCTTAAATTATAACCCCTCGAGGGATGAGCAGTTCTTC. It yields the protein CASSLNYNPSRDEQFF. The full variable domain, its missing parts supplied by reference TRBV7-9 and TRBJ2-1, is DTGVSQNPRHKITKRGQNVTFRCDPISEHNRLYWYRQTLGQGPEFLTYFQNEAQLEKSRLLSDRFSAERPKGSFSTLEIQRTEQGDSAMYLCASSLNYNPSRDEQFFGPGTRLTVL.

V gene TRBV29-1 combines with J gene TRBJ2-1; the match to TRBD2 covers 12 bases. The CDR3 sequence is 12 residues long. Germline assignment: CDR1 SQVTM and CDR2 ANQGSEA. The trim removed 4 bases at V and 14 bases at J, leaving 6 bases unmatched. CDR3 sequence: CSVALAGGWEFF. In DNA, the CDR3 is TGCAGCGTTGCCCTAGCGGGAGGGTGGGAGTTCTTC.

This chain connects TRBV13 to TRBJ2-2, with 7 bases fitting TRBD2. J lost 7 bases, V lost 5 bases, and 13 bases had no gene match. CDR1 is PRHDT and CDR2 is FYEKMQ in the germline V gene (reference sequence). The length of the CDR3 is 16 residues. The CDR3 DNA sequence: TGTGCCAGCAGCCTCATCGGGACTACCGTTAACGGGGAGCTGTTTTTT. Translated, it gives CASSLIGTTVNGELFF.

The chain couples TRBV29-1 to TRBJ2-1; 10 bases map to TRBD2. Germline CDR1 is SQVTM and CDR2 is ANQGSEA. The trim removed 6 bases at V and 0 bases at J, leaving 2 bases unmatched. CDR3 length equals 14 residues. CDR3 residues: CSVLAGGSYNEQFF. The CDR3 bases are TGCAGCGTATTAGCGGGAGGCTCCTACAATGAGCAGTTCTTC.

The chain joins TRBV6-5 to TRBJ2-7; D perhaps matches TRBD2 (6 bases). CDR1 and CDR2 from the germline V gene are MNHEY and SVGAGI. V lost 5 bases, J lost 3 bases, and 8 bases lay in between. This CDR3 comprises 12 residues. Here the CDR3 reads CASSPGVYEQYF. CDR3 DNA: TGTGCCAGCAGTCCGGGGGTCTACGAGCAGTACTTC.

The rearrangement uses TRBV12-3 or TRBV12-4 and TRBJ1-2; 9 bases are a match to TRBD1. CDR3 length: 11 residues. The ends lost 6 bases at V and 12 bases at J; junction bases unmatched: 5. The CDR3 nucleotides read TGTGCCAGCAGCCCGGACAGGGGTAACACCTTC. This codes for CASSPDRGNTF.

V is TRBV29-1 and J is TRBJ1-1; 7 bases line up with TRBD1. The CDR3 has 15 amino acids. Trimming at V came to 5 bases and at J to 3 bases, leaving 12 bases not matched to a gene. Germline-derived CDR1 and CDR2 are SQVTM and ANQGSEA. The CDR3 DNA sequence: TGCAGCGTTTCCCTGAGGGGGCGTTCAGACACTGAAGCTTTCTTT. The encoded protein is CSVSLRGRSDTEAFF. The variable domain in full, with the rest retrieved from reference TRBV29-1 and TRBJ1-1, is SAVISQKPSRDICQRGTSLTIQCQVDSQVTMMFWYRQQPGQSLTLIATANQGSEATYESGFVIDKFPISRPNLTFSTLTVSNMSPEDSSIYLCSVSLRGRSDTEAFFGQGTRLTVV.

The chain couples TRBV29-1 to TRBJ2-2, with D hard to call. The V end was cut by 6 bases, the J end by 1 base, with 12 bases between. The CDR3 runs to 14 residues. Germline loops: CDR1 SQVTM, CDR2 ANQGSEA. The CDR3 loop reads CSVSVEVNTGELFF. The CDR3 coding sequence is TGCAGCGTCTCCGTAGAGGTGAACACCGGGGAGCTGTTTTTT.

V is TRBV6-5 and J is TRBJ1-2; D is unresolved. Germline lookup yields CDR1 MNHEY and CDR2 SVGAGI. Trimming removed 1 base from V and 4 bases from J, with 10 bases in between. CDR3 length: 14 amino acids. The CDR3 sequence is CASSYFADFYGYTF. The CDR3 DNA reads as TGTGCCAGCAGTTACTTTGCGGACTTCTATGGCTACACCTTC.

This clone was observed a handful of times. At one end, the junction sequence differs from germline, possibly due to a read error. This chain joins TRBV28 and TRBJ1-2, with TRBD1 matching 8 bases. Germline values: CDR1 MDHEN, CDR2 SYDVKM. The CDR3 spans 13 residues. The CDR3 loop reads CASSSGQGVRGAF. The CDR3 nucleotides are TGTGCCAGCAGTAGCGGACAGGGAGTTAGGGGTGCCTTC.

The CDR3 DNA is TGTGCCACCAGTGTCTCAGGGGGCCGGGGCTACACCTTC. Protein sequence: CATSVSGGRGYTF. This chain links TRBV24-1 with TRBJ1-2, with 8 nucleotides matching TRBD1. V was pared by 5 bases and J by 8 bases, with 6 bases of the junction left unmatched. Germline V gene data show CDR1 as KGHDR and CDR2 as SFDVKD. The CDR3 covers 13 residues.

The V and J genes are TRBV27 and TRBJ2-3, with 11 bases lining up with TRBD2. The trim removed 4 bases at V and 2 bases at J, leaving 5 bases unmatched. The length of the CDR3 is 16 residues. Germline CDR1 MNHEY, CDR2 SMNVEV (reference sequence). Here the CDR3 DNA reads TGTGCCAGCAGTTCGGGACTAGCGGCCCTCACAGATACGCAGTATTTT. Translation gives CASSSGLAALTDTQYF.

This clone was observed a handful of times. The gene calls are TRBV4-1 and TRBJ1-5; D is undetermined. The V end was cut by 0 bases, the J end by 7 bases, with 13 bases between. The CDR3 is 15 residues long. Per the germline V gene, CDR1 is MGHRA and CDR2 is YSYEKL. CDR3 coding DNA: TGCGCCAGCAGCCAAGATCCATCGCGATACCAGCCCCAGCATTTT. Amino acids: CASSQDPSRYQPQHF.

The chain combines TRBV18 with TRBJ2-3; 8 nucleotides align to TRBD1. Germline CDR1 reads KGHSH; CDR2 reads LQKENI. The V segment lost 2 bases and the J segment 9 bases; nucleotides outside the gene matches: 10. The CDR3 runs to 15 residues. The CDR3 is CASSPGQGSLRTQYF. The CDR3 DNA reads TGTGCCAGCTCACCAGGACAGGGATCCCTAAGGACGCAGTATTTT. The full variable domain, rest sourced from reference TRBV18 and TRBJ2-3, is NAGVMQNPRHLVRRRGQEARLRCSPMKGHSHVYWYRQLPEEGLKFMVYLQKENIIDESGMPKERFSAEFPKEGPSILRIQQVVRGDSAAYFCASSPGQGSLRTQYFGPGTRLTVL.

This rearrangement joins TRBV11-1 to TRBJ1-1; the match to TRBD1 covers 7 bases. Germline V lookup: CDR1 SGHAT, CDR2 FQDESV (reference sequence). The CDR3 has 15 amino acids. The ends lost 5 bases at V and 5 bases at J; junction bases unmatched: 11. In nucleotides, the CDR3 is TGTGCCAGCAGCAGGGAGACAGGGCTAGGAACTGAAGCTTTCTTT. This translates into CASSRETGLGTEAFF.

The V and J genes are TRBV27 and TRBJ2-5, with 7 bases that match TRBD2. V was pared by 1 base and J by 4 bases, with 0 bases of the junction left unmatched. Per germline, CDR1 MNHEY and CDR2 SMNVEV (reference sequence). This CDR3 has 13 amino acids. In DNA form, the CDR3 reads TGTGCCAGCAGTTTATGGGGGGGAGAGACCCAGTACTTC. It specifies CASSLWGGETQYF.

The table lists this clone with a count of one. The chain is built from TRBV7-2 and TRBJ1-1, with TRBD1 matching over 10 bases. From germline, CDR1 is SGHTA and CDR2 FQGNSA. Trimming removed 5 bases from V and 7 bases from J; junction bases left unmatched: 10. The CDR3 runs 15 residues. DNA for the CDR3: TGTGCCAGCAGCGCCACCCGTGGACAGGGGGGTGAAGCTTTCTTT. Amino acid sequence: CASSATRGQGGEAFF. Looking up the rest from reference TRBV7-2 and TRBJ1-1 gives the full variable domain: GAGVSQSPSNKVTEKGKDVELRCDPISGHTALYWYRQSLGQGLEFLIYFQGNSAPDKSGLPSDRFSAERTGGSVSTLTIQRTQQEDSAVYLCASSATRGQGGEAFFGQGTRLTVV.

This chain links TRBV2 with TRBJ2-1, with TRBD2 matching over 13 bases. With 5 bases clipped from V and 7 bases from J, the junction kept 8 bases outside the gene matches. The CDR3 totals 16 residues. The germline V gene encodes CDR1 SNHLY and CDR2 FYNNEI. CDR3 protein: CASSTGTSGKGNEQFF. DNA of the CDR3: TGTGCCAGCAGTACCGGGACTAGCGGGAAGGGGAATGAGCAGTTCTTC.

This sequence joins TRBV6-4 and TRBJ2-3; 8 bases map to TRBD2. The CDR3 is made up of 15 amino acids. The ends lost 6 bases at V and 0 bases at J; junction bases unmatched: 5. Per germline, CDR1 MRHNA and CDR2 SNTAGT. CDR3 nucleotide sequence: TGTGCCAGCAGCCGCTCTAGCGGGAGCACAGATACGCAGTATTTT. Protein product: CASSRSSGSTDTQYF.

This clone was recorded only once. The gene calls are TRBV3-1 (or the pseudogene TRBV3-2) and TRBJ1-1; D may be TRBD1 (6 bases). Trimming took 2 bases from V and 1 from J, leaving 14 bases between them. The CDR3 is 16 residues long. Looked up from germline, CDR1 is LGHDT and CDR2 is YNNKEL (reference sequence). The CDR3 reads CASSQRGWYGNTEAFF. The CDR3 DNA follows: TGTGCCAGCAGCCAAAGGGGGTGGTATGGGAACACTGAAGCTTTCTTT.

The chain employs TRBV6-5 and TRBJ2-7, with D tentatively TRBD1 (6 bases). Germline lookup yields CDR1 MNHEY and CDR2 SVGAGI. V was pared by 7 bases and J by 0 bases, with 13 bases between. This CDR3 region has 14 residues. The CDR3 nucleotides are TGTGCCAGCATGGAACAGGGTAGCTCCTACGAGCAGTACTTC. Its protein is CASMEQGSSYEQYF.

The chain's CDR3 is CASSPRTSGRAVEQFF. The CDR3 DNA sequence: TGTGCCAGCAGCCCCCGGACTAGCGGGAGGGCCGTTGAGCAGTTCTTC. The chain carries TRBV5-4 and TRBJ2-1; 15 positions agree with TRBD2. The germline CDR1 and CDR2 sequences are SGHNT and YYREEE (reference sequence). The length of the CDR3 is 16 residues. V trimming: 4 bases; J trimming: 9 bases; junction bases outside the gene matches: 8.

Remarks on this clone: Germline and junction disagree at one end, which may indicate a read error. The gene calls are TRBV3-1 (or the pseudogene TRBV3-2) and TRBJ2-5; unclear D gene. Germline CDR1 reads LGHDT; CDR2 reads YNNKEL (reference sequence). The CDR3 length is 13 residues. In DNA, the CDR3 is TGTGCCAGCAGCCAAGGGGCGCAAGTGACCCAGTACTTC. Its protein is CASSQGAQVTQYF.

The chain combines TRBV29-1 with TRBJ2-7; D is unresolved. Per the germline V gene, CDR1 is SQVTM and CDR2 is ANQGSEA. The V end was cut by 4 bases, the J end by 3 bases, with 7 bases between. The CDR3 is 11 amino acids. The DNA of the CDR3 is TGCAGCGTTGCTCAGGACTACGAGCAGTACTTC. Translation gives CSVAQDYEQYF.

J is TRBJ1-2 and V is TRBV20-1, with TRBD1 matching over 7 bases. V trimming: 3 bases; J trimming: 2 bases; junction bases outside the gene matches: 6. The length of the CDR3 is 14 residues. Germline-derived CDR1 and CDR2 are DFQATT and SNEGSKA (reference sequence). Here the CDR3 reads CSASYPQGNYGYTF. The CDR3, as DNA: TGCAGTGCTAGTTACCCACAGGGGAACTATGGCTACACCTTC.